The 29 T cell receptor beta chains presented below share a single source sample, sequenced in a study of OX40 agonist ivuxolimab in advanced cancers. Libraries were prepared by immunoSEQ multiplex PCR; TCRdb keeps only in-frame clonotypes and omits some of them. The data show some 48,000 clones, around 74% seen once. The sequences come from CD4+ or CD8+ T cells sorted from blood, collected in a trial of the OX40 agonist ivuxolimab. Receptors originate from an adult with an advanced solid tumor such as melanoma, head and neck, liver or kidney cancer.

The V gene is TRBV10-1, the J gene TRBJ2-5; D is unresolved. Between the trimmed V and J ends, which lost 10 bases and 5 bases, there was a span of 29 bases. CDR3 size: 17 residues. CDR1 is WNHNN, CDR2 SYGVQD, per germline (reference sequence). The CDR3 DNA sequence: TGCGCCATCCCCTCGGCTCCGAGGAATGGCAAAGGGGAGACCCAGTACTTC. Protein sequence: CAIPSAPRNGKGETQYF.

This rearrangement joins TRBV28 to TRBJ2-7, with 10 bases identical to TRBD1. From germline, CDR1 is MDHEN and CDR2 SYDVKM. With 4 bases clipped from V and 2 bases from J, the junction kept 8 bases outside the gene matches. The CDR3 totals 16 residues. CDR3 protein: CASSSVGQGHPYEQYF. The CDR3 nucleotides are TGTGCCAGCAGTTCGGTGGGACAGGGGCACCCCTACGAGCAGTACTTC.

This chain joins TRBV11-1 and TRBJ1-5; a weak D match, TRBD1 (6 bases). Germline V CDR1 and CDR2: SGHAT, FQDESV (reference sequence). Trimming left V 5 bases short and J 7 bases short, with 12 bases between. This CDR3 region has 13 residues. The CDR3 here is CASSRGTSQPQHF. The CDR3 DNA sequence: TGTGCCAGCAGCAGGGGGACAAGCCAGCCCCAGCATTTT.

The J gene is TRBJ2-3, the V gene TRBV7-3; D perhaps matches TRBD1 (5 bases). The germline V gene has CDR1 SGHTA and CDR2 FQGTGA. Trimming took off 3 bases at V and 9 bases at J, with 10 bases between the two ends. CDR3 size: 12 residues. In DNA form, the CDR3 reads TGTGCCAGCAGCTTCCAGGGTGGAACGCAGTATTTT. Protein sequence: CASSFQGGTQYF. Full variable domain (outside the CDR3, taken from reference TRBV7-3 and TRBJ2-3): GAGVSQTPSNKVTEKGKYVELRCDPISGHTALYWYRQSLGQGPEFLIYFQGTGAADDSGLPNDRFFAVRPEGSVSTLKIQRTERGDSAVYLCASSFQGGTQYFGPGTRLTVL.

The rearrangement uses TRBV5-1 and TRBJ2-7, with 7 positions matching TRBD1. The CDR3 totals 13 residues. Germline V gene data show CDR1 as SGHRS and CDR2 as YFSETQ. V dropped 4 bases and J dropped 4; count of bases not matched to a gene: 5. Written as DNA, the CDR3 is TGCGCCAGCAGCGAGACAGGGTTATACGAGCAGTACTTC. It specifies CASSETGLYEQYF.

This chain links TRBV5-1 with TRBJ2-1; D call uncertain. Germline CDR1 reads SGHRS; CDR2 reads YFSETQ. V was clipped by 4 bases and J by 2 bases, with 7 bases between them. The CDR3 sequence is 13 residues long. CDR3 in DNA: TGCGCCAGCAGCCTCCCGCCCTACAATGAGCAGTTCTTC. Translated: CASSLPPYNEQFF. Together with reference TRBV5-1 and TRBJ2-1, the CDR3 gives the full variable domain: KAGVTQTPRYLIKTRGQQVTLSCSPISGHRSVSWYQQTPGQGLQFLFEYFSETQRNKGNFPGRFSGRQFSNSRSEMNVSTLELGDSALYLCASSLPPYNEQFFGPGTRLTVL.

The chain recombines TRBV30 with TRBJ1-1, with a tentative D call TRBD1 (6 bases). Deletions cut 3 bases from V and 0 bases from J, with 11 bases between. Looked up from germline, CDR1 is GTSNPN and CDR2 is SVGIG (reference sequence). The CDR3 spans 14 residues. The CDR3 region is CAWRLQGVNTEAFF. CDR3 DNA sequence: TGTGCCTGGAGACTACAGGGAGTGAACACTGAAGCTTTCTTT. Full variable domain (outside the CDR3, taken from reference TRBV30 and TRBJ1-1): SQTIHQWPATLVQPVGSPLSLECTVEGTSNPNLYWYRQAAGRGLQLLFYSVGIGQISSEVPQNLSASRPQDRQFILSSKKLLLSDSGFYLCAWRLQGVNTEAFFGQGTRLTVV.

This chain joins TRBV19 and TRBJ2-2; D might be TRBD1 or TRBD2, each matching 5 bases. This CDR3 is 15 amino acids long. Germline V gene sequence: CDR1 LNHDA, CDR2 SQIVND (reference sequence). With 5 bases removed from V and 4 bases from J, the gap between germline ends came to 14 bases. Written as DNA, the CDR3 is TGTGCCAGTAGTCCCAGCTGGGGGTTCACCGGGGAGCTGTTTTTT. It translates to CASSPSWGFTGELFF.

In its sample, this clone was seen once. The J gene is TRBJ1-4, the V gene TRBV7-2; the match to TRBD1 covers 7 bases. CDR3 length: 15 amino acids. Germline CDR1 and CDR2: SGHTA and FQGNSA. The junction had 9 bases not matched to a gene; V was cut back by 5 bases and J by 6 bases. CDR3 coding DNA: TGTGCCAGCAGCGCACAACAGGGGTCGGATGAAAAACTGTTTTTT. Its translation is CASSAQQGSDEKLFF. Drawing the rest from reference TRBV7-2 and TRBJ1-4, the complete variable domain is GAGVSQSPSNKVTEKGKDVELRCDPISGHTALYWYRQSLGQGLEFLIYFQGNSAPDKSGLPSDRFSAERTGGSVSTLTIQRTQQEDSAVYLCASSAQQGSDEKLFFGSGTQLSVL.

This clone was recorded once. The rearrangement joins TRBV5-1 to TRBJ2-5; TRBD1 is a possible D gene (6 bases). V was shortened by 4 bases and J by 0 bases, with 19 bases between the two germline ends. This CDR3 spans 17 amino acids. Germline lookup yields CDR1 SGHRS and CDR2 YFSETQ. The CDR3 sequence: CASSMSPGTPYQETQYF. As DNA, the CDR3 is TGCGCCAGCAGCATGTCCCCCGGGACACCTTACCAAGAGACCCAGTACTTC.

The rearrangement links TRBV30 to TRBJ1-6; D gene unclear. The CDR3 loop spans 14 amino acids. V was shortened by 0 bases and J by 6 bases, with 9 bases between the two germline ends. Germline V gene data show CDR1 as GTSNPN and CDR2 as SVGIG (reference sequence). As DNA, the CDR3 is TGTGCCTGGAGTGTACTAGGTGGTAATTCACCCCTCCACTTT. It yields the protein CAWSVLGGNSPLHF.

J is TRBJ2-5 and V is TRBV6-1, with D possibly being TRBD2 (5 bases). V was pared by 5 bases and J by 5 bases, with 12 bases between. The CDR3 extends over 13 amino acids. Per germline, CDR1 MNHNS and CDR2 SASEGT. CDR3 DNA sequence: TGTGCCAGCAGTCCGGAGTGGAGGGAGACCCAGTACTTC. Residues: CASSPEWRETQYF.

The chain carries TRBV4-3 and TRBJ2-3; D not certain. Germline V gives CDR1 LGHNA, CDR2 YSLEER. V gave up 4 bases and J gave up 2 bases, with 10 bases separating them. This CDR3 has 14 residues. For the CDR3, the DNA is TGCGCCAGCAGCCTTGCAGTATTCACAGATACGCAGTATTTT. Translated, it gives CASSLAVFTDTQYF.

The V and J genes are TRBV20-1 and TRBJ2-5; D not resolved. Germline assignment: CDR1 DFQATT and CDR2 SNEGSKA (reference sequence). Trimming removed 5 bases at V and 5 bases at J, with 9 bases between. This CDR3 comprises 11 residues. DNA for the CDR3: TGCAGTGCTCTAATTGGGGAGACCCAGTACTTC. Translated: CSALIGETQYF.

The gene calls are TRBV6-5 and TRBJ1-2; TRBD1 matches 8 bases. The germline gives CDR1 MNHEY, CDR2 SVGAGI. CDR3 length: 14 residues. V dropped 7 bases and J dropped 5; count of bases not matched to a gene: 9. The CDR3 region is CASTRTGGNYGYTF. The DNA for the CDR3 is TGTGCCAGCACTCGAACAGGGGGGAATTATGGCTACACCTTC.

This clone appeared a few times. The gene calls are TRBV28 and TRBJ1-2; 8 nucleotides agree with TRBD1. Germline lookup yields CDR1 MDHEN and CDR2 SYDVKM. The CDR3 consists of 14 residues. The V segment lost 3 bases and the J segment 5 bases; nucleotides outside the gene matches: 5. CDR3 nucleotides: TGTGCCAGCAGTTTTGGGACAGGAGTTTATGGCTACACCTTC. It is translated as CASSFGTGVYGYTF.

This clone has only one observation. The chain carries TRBV5-1 and TRBJ1-1; D might be TRBD1 (6 bases). The CDR3 consists of 14 residues. The V end was cut by 0 bases, the J end by 4 bases, with 10 bases between. Germline CDR1 is SGHRS and CDR2 is YFSETQ. The CDR3 coding sequence is TGCGCCAGCAGCTTGGCCTCAGGGGCCACTGAAGCTTTCTTT. Translated, it gives CASSLASGATEAFF.

This clone has a single count. V is TRBV7-2 and J is TRBJ2-5; the D is unclear. The CDR3 sequence is 14 residues long. The V end was cut by 4 bases, the J end by 4 bases, with 13 bases between. Germline values: CDR1 SGHTA, CDR2 FQGNSA. CDR3 DNA: TGTGCCAGCAGCTCTCTCGGGTCCGGAGAGACCCAGTACTTC. This sequence encodes CASSSLGSGETQYF.

The chain is built from TRBV11-2 and TRBJ2-3, with TRBD2 as a possible D gene (6 bases). This CDR3 has 13 residues. V dropped 2 bases and J dropped 7 bases, with 10 bases sitting between them. Germline V lookup: CDR1 SGHAT, CDR2 FQNNGV. CDR3 nucleotides: TGTGCCAGCAGCTTACCGACTAGAAATACGCAGTATTTT. Its protein product is CASSLPTRNTQYF. Drawing the rest from reference TRBV11-2 and TRBJ2-3, the complete variable domain is EAGVAQSPRYKIIEKRQSVAFWCNPISGHATLYWYQQILGQGPKLLIQFQNNGVVDDSQLPKDRFSAERLKGVDSTLKIQPAKLEDSAVYLCASSLPTRNTQYFGPGTRLTVL.

The V gene is TRBV18, the J gene TRBJ1-1; no definite D call. The germline gives CDR1 KGHSH, CDR2 LQKENI. This CDR3 contains 16 residues. V was pared by 4 bases and J by 3 bases, with 18 bases between. Written as DNA, the CDR3 is TGTGCCAGCTCACGGCGCGCGGGTTTCGGGGACACTGAAGCTTTCTTT. Translation gives CASSRRAGFGDTEAFF.

The CDR3 loop reads CASSQSLFNSNQPQHF. CDR3 nucleotides: TGTGCCAGCAGCCAATCTCTGTTTAATAGCAATCAGCCCCAGCATTTT. The chain couples TRBV16 to TRBJ1-5; D uncertain. The germline gives CDR1 KGHSY, CDR2 FQNENV. CDR3 length equals 16 residues. Deletions cut 0 bases from V and 0 bases from J, with 9 bases between.

The V gene is TRBV19, the J gene TRBJ1-1, with TRBD1 matching 7 bases. The CDR3 totals 13 residues. The germline CDR1 and CDR2 sequences are LNHDA and SQIVND (reference sequence). The V segment lost 3 bases and the J segment 3 bases; nucleotides outside the gene matches: 1. CDR3 nucleotide sequence: TGTGCCAGTAGTATTGACAGGGACACTGAAGCTTTCTTT. Protein: CASSIDRDTEAFF.

This clone was detected only a few times. This chain uses TRBV6-5 with TRBJ1-5; 7 bases match TRBD1. With V trimmed by 4 bases and J by 4 bases, 1 base remained unmatched. Germline lookup yields CDR1 MNHEY and CDR2 SVGAGI. The CDR3 has 13 residues. The CDR3 region has the DNA TGTGCCAGCAGTTTACAGGGGAATCAGCCCCAGCATTTT. This sequence encodes CASSLQGNQPQHF.

V gene TRBV6-5 combines with J gene TRBJ1-6; D is undetermined. V lost 6 bases to trimming and J lost 0 bases, with 6 bases between them. This CDR3 is 14 amino acids long. The germline CDR1 and CDR2 sequences are MNHEY and SVGAGI. The CDR3 protein is CASSRSSYNSPLHF. The CDR3 nucleotides read TGTGCCAGCAGCCGGAGCTCCTATAATTCACCCCTCCACTTT.

V usage is TRBV7-2 and J usage is TRBJ2-1; no reliable D call. The CDR3 runs to 16 residues. Germline V CDR1 and CDR2: SGHTA, FQGNSA. V was clipped by 2 bases and J by 4 bases, with 15 bases between them. The CDR3 loop reads CASSLYATIAYNEQFF. DNA for the CDR3: TGTGCCAGCAGCTTATATGCTACGATCGCATACAATGAGCAGTTCTTC.

This clone was detected once. The chain is built from TRBV4-1 and TRBJ2-3; 10 bases map to TRBD2. The germline V gene has CDR1 MGHRA and CDR2 YSYEKL. The CDR3 sequence is 15 residues long. The V gene end was trimmed by 4 bases and the J gene end by 1 base; junction bases not matched to a gene: 2. CDR3 coding DNA: TGCGCCAGCAGCCTTGGACTAGCGGGCACAGATACGCAGTATTTT. Its translation: CASSLGLAGTDTQYF.

This chain joins TRBV7-9 and TRBJ1-4, with unresolved D. V was pared by 2 bases and J by 7 bases, with 8 bases between. This CDR3 is built from 13 residues. Germline V gene sequence: CDR1 SEHNR, CDR2 FQNEAQ (reference sequence). The CDR3 sequence: CASSLRTFEKLFF. CDR3 nucleotides: TGTGCCAGCAGCTTACGCACATTTGAAAAACTGTTTTTT.

The gene calls are TRBV6-1 and TRBJ2-5, with 11 bases lining up with TRBD2. The CDR3 consists of 13 residues. The ends lost 6 bases at V and 3 bases at J; junction bases unmatched: 0. Germline lookup yields CDR1 MNHNS and CDR2 SASEGT. The CDR3 is CASRLAGEETQYF. The CDR3, as DNA: TGTGCCAGCAGACTAGCGGGAGAAGAGACCCAGTACTTC.

The genes are TRBV19 and TRBJ2-2, with D hard to call. V was clipped by 2 bases and J by 1 base, with 8 bases between them. The length of the CDR3 is 15 residues. CDR1 is LNHDA, CDR2 SQIVND, per germline (reference sequence). The CDR3 sequence: CASSIRAGNTGELFF. As DNA, the CDR3 is TGTGCCAGTAGTATACGGGCCGGGAACACCGGGGAGCTGTTTTTT.